This TCR beta chain was captured by sequencing in a study of shared clonotypes between healthy human individuals. Study summary: Plates per donor: three CD4 naive, three CD4 memory, two CD8 naive, one CD8 memory.

The CDR3 is 15 residues long. The germline V and J ends were trimmed by 0 bases and 6 bases, with 13 bases remaining between them. CDR1 and CDR2 from the germline V gene are SGHNT and YYREEE (reference sequence). An assay was performed, and its level was deep. Approximately 210 ng DNA, approximately 31,000 T cell genomes, went into each sorted-subset replicate PCR. TCRdb's copy holds only in-frame clones and misses some; the assay was immunoSEQ multiplex PCR. The sample lists over 2 million clones, 85% to 95% occurring once. This clone was seen only once. Splitting the CD4+ cells yielded a CD45RA+ naive subset and a CD45RA-negative memory subset.

This TCR derives from a man aged 18 to 30 in good health. Some clones in this sample may be carry-over from other donors' samples. The gene calls are TRBV5-4 and TRBJ2-1, with a weak D call TRBD2 (7 bases). Sequenced material: naive CD4+ T cells from PBMCs. The subset: CD45RA+ positively selected. CDR3 loop: CASSLVAGEGNEQFF. DNA of the CDR3: TGTGCCAGCAGCTTGGTGGCAGGGGAGGGCAATGAGCAGTTCTTC.